The 8 T cell receptor beta chains in this list originate from one sample, sequenced in a study of blood T cells in healthy people across ages. It was with a sample-barcoded 5' primer and a J-beta primer mix that a second PCR of about 7 to 12 cycles was run. TCRdb used MiXCR to reprocess the 5' RACE reads, holding one entry per CDR3 protein. The data hold 550,000 to 650,000 distinct CDR3 sequences, with about 26% observed a single time. The same specimen was also included in a second study, on T cells of mothers and their children.

The material sequenced was blood. The receptors were sampled from a boy under 10 years old in good health.

This clonotype has just a few counts. The rearrangement uses TRBV27 and TRBJ2-5, with 7 bases lining up with TRBD1. The last part of the DNA fits TRBJ2-1 better; the J call may be wrong. Looked up from germline, CDR1 is MNHEY and CDR2 is SMNVEV (reference sequence). The CDR3 runs 13 residues. Here the CDR3 reads CASRRTGVYEQFF. The CDR3, as DNA: TGTGCCAGCAGGAGAACAGGGGTATATGAGCAGTTCTTC.

This rearrangement joins TRBV5-5 to TRBJ2-1, with TRBD2 matching 10 bases. V gave up 0 bases and J gave up 8 bases; unmatched junction bases: 17. The CDR3 contains 19 residues. Germline V CDR1 and CDR2: SGHKS, YYEKEE (reference sequence). CDR3 DNA: TGTGCCAGCAGCTTGGCGATAGAACCGGGACTAGCGTCCCACGATGAGCAGTTCTTC. Translated: CASSLAIEPGLASHDEQFF.

There are a few counts of this clonotype. J is TRBJ2-1 and V is TRBV20-1; 10 nucleotides line up with TRBD2. The CDR3 totals 15 residues. Germline CDR1 reads DFQATT; CDR2 reads SNEGSKA (reference sequence). Trimming removed 5 bases from V and 3 bases from J; junction bases left unmatched: 7. The CDR3 bases are TGCAGTGCTCCACCCCTAGCGGGAGACTACAATGAGCAGTTCTTC. Its translation is CSAPPLAGDYNEQFF.

A few counts support this clonotype. The chain recombines TRBV20-1 with TRBJ2-7; D might be TRBD1 (7 bases). The CDR3 contains 13 residues. The V end lost 3 bases, the J end lost 3 bases, and 12 bases lay between the germline ends. Germline V gene sequence: CDR1 DFQATT, CDR2 SNEGSKA (reference sequence). The CDR3 spells CSASRRGLYEQYF. The CDR3 nucleotides are TGCAGTGCTAGTCGGAGGGGGCTCTACGAGCAGTACTTC.

The rearrangement links TRBV7-9 to TRBJ2-5, with D tentatively TRBD1 (6 bases). The CDR3 contains 11 residues. Trimming cost V 10 bases and J 3 bases, with 9 bases left between them. Germline V gene data show CDR1 as SEHNR and CDR2 as FQNEAQ (reference sequence). The CDR3 protein is CATTGKETQYF. CDR3 sequence (DNA): TGTGCCACGACAGGAAAAGAGACCCAGTACTTC. The full variable domain, rest sourced from reference TRBV7-9 and TRBJ2-5, is DTGVSQNPRHKITKRGQNVTFRCDPISEHNRLYWYRQTLGQGPEFLTYFQNEAQLEKSRLLSDRFSAERPKGSFSTLEIQRTEQGDSAMYLCATTGKETQYFGPGTRLLVL.

V usage is TRBV15 and J usage is TRBJ2-5; D remains unclear. Per the germline V gene, CDR1 is LNHNV and CDR2 is YYDKDF (reference sequence). The V end lost 1 base, the J end lost 4 bases, and 10 bases lay between the germline ends. The CDR3 extends over 14 amino acids. The DNA for the CDR3 is TGTGCCACCAGCAGAGCAGGAGATGGAGAGACCCAGTACTTC. It is translated as CATSRAGDGETQYF. The whole variable domain, remainder taken from reference TRBV15 and TRBJ2-5, is DAMVIQNPRYQVTQFGKPVTLSCSQTLNHNVMYWYQQKSSQAPKLLFHYYDKDFNNEADTPDNFQSRRPNTSFCFLDIRSPGLGDTAMYLCATSRAGDGETQYFGPGTRLLVL.

This clonotype has just a few counts. This chain connects TRBV29-1 to TRBJ2-5; TRBD1 matches at 7 bases. This CDR3 is 12 amino acids long. The junction had 4 bases not matched to a gene; V was cut back by 0 bases and J by 9 bases. The V gene's germline CDR1 is SQVTM and CDR2 ANQGSEA. The CDR3 loop reads CSVEDLGQPQYF. The CDR3 DNA follows: TGCAGCGTTGAAGACCTGGGACAGCCCCAGTACTTC.

This chain joins TRBV11-1 and TRBJ1-1; D may be TRBD1 (6 bases). The V and J ends lost 2 bases and 7 bases respectively, with 11 bases between them. There are 13 residues in the CDR3. In germline, CDR1 is SGHAT, CDR2 FQDESV (reference sequence). In nucleotides, the CDR3 is TGTGCCAGCAGCTTAACAGGGAGCGATGAAGCTTTCTTT. Its protein is CASSLTGSDEAFF. Full variable domain (outside the CDR3, taken from reference TRBV11-1 and TRBJ1-1): EAEVAQSPRYKITEKSQAVAFWCDPISGHATLYWYRQILGQGPELLVQFQDESVVDDSQLPKDRFSAERLKGVDSTLKIQPAELGDSAMYLCASSLTGSDEAFFGQGTRLTVV.